Detailed here is one TCR beta chain. Its antigen is as yet unknown. Authors' data handling: ImmunoSEQ supplied junction-only sequences lacking quality scores, so filtering was different. TCRdb's table, derived via immunoSEQ multiplex PCR, lists solely in-frame clones and lacks some. V and J calls and clone size are as listed in that table; D and trimming were resolved from the DNA. Here the sample spans millions of clones, 85% to 95% being singletons. The data were taken from a study of shared clonotypes between healthy human individuals. The V end was cut by 1 base, the J end by 0 bases, with 7 bases between. The CDR3 is made up of 14 amino acids. Germline values: CDR1 SGHAT, CDR2 FQDESV (reference sequence). General observations from the study: As a rule, naive subsets had a larger estimated richness than memory subsets.

Everyone who donated was a Caucasian adult who lived in Nashville, Tennessee. The receptor comes from a man younger than 35 in good health. Some clones in this sample may be carry-over from other donors' samples. The chain carries TRBV11-1 and TRBJ2-7, with D uncertain. The sequenced sample was naive CD4+ T cells from PBMCs. Subset described: CD45RA+ positively selected. CDR3 amino acids: CASSLVLSSYEQYF. DNA for the CDR3: TGTGCCAGCAGCTTAGTACTGAGCTCCTACGAGCAGTACTTC.